This TCR beta chain originates from a study of cytomegalovirus exposure and HLA in healthy donors. Germline lookup yields CDR1 MNHNS and CDR2 SASEGT. Trimming shortened V by 6 bases and J by 4 bases, and 7 bases separated the two germline ends. CDR3 length equals 11 residues. In the PCR, 60 Vbeta and 13 Jbeta primers were used. Only in-frame clones appear in the TCRdb table, and some are missing; sequencing was by immunoSEQ multiplex PCR. The sample lists tens of thousands of clones, 80% to 90% occurring once. Sequenced material: PBMCs. The chain links TRBV6-1 to TRBJ2-7; the D is unclear. This TCR came from a woman in her 30s in good health and CMV-seropositive. The CDR3 nucleotides are TGTGCCAGCAGGGGCATGTACGAGCAGTACTTC. Translation: CASRGMYEQYF.